This is a list of T cell receptor beta chains from one sample in a study of CD8 T cells in ankylosing spondylitis. TCRdb used MiXCR to reprocess the 5' RACE reads, holding one entry per CDR3 protein. The sample records about 210,000 distinct CDR3 sequences, over 7% being singletons. Sequenced material: blood, either unsorted or a sorted T cell fraction (not recorded which). Every receptor here comes from a female donor with ankylosing spondylitis or in good health (not recorded which). CDR3s include the opening cysteine and the closing phenylalanine or tryptophan. A D gene is named only where the DNA matches it firmly. Not every row has a clone size; where given, it reads once, few, many or a size class.

j_gene	d_gene	abundance	v_gene	CDR3nt	CDR3aa
TRBJ2-1	NA	many	TRBV6-2/TRBV6-3	TGTGCCAGCAGTTTCAACCACGGGAGAAGGTCTTACAATGAGCAGTTCTTC	CASSFNHGRRSYNEQFF
TRBJ2-7	NA	NA	TRBV12-3/TRBV12-4	TGTGCCGGCAGTGTAGGTCCAATAGGCTACGAGCAGTACTTC	CAGSVGPIGYEQYF
TRBJ2-3	NA	many	TRBV12-3/TRBV12-4	TGTGCCAGCCGTCCCCGGGCCTCCTACACAGATACGCAGTATTTT	CASRPRASYTDTQYF
TRBJ2-1	TRBD2	many	TRBV6-6	TGTGCCAGCAGTTTGGGGGGGAGGGGTGAGCAGTTCTTC	CASSLGGRGEQFF
TRBJ2-1	TRBD2	NA	TRBV3-1	TGTGCCAGCAGCCCCCGGGAGCGGGGAAACTACAATGAGCAGTTCTTC	CASSPRERGNYNEQFF
TRBJ2-1	TRBD1	many	TRBV29-1	TGCAGCGCCCCCAAGGGGGCAATCCACAATGAGCAGTTCTTC	CSAPKGAIHNEQFF
TRBJ2-1	TRBD2	many	TRBV6-5	TGTGCCAGCAGTAGTAGCGGGAGTGAGCAGTTCTTC	CASSSSGSEQFF
TRBJ1-1	TRBD1	many	TRBV5-6	TGTGCCAGCAGCTCCATTGACAGGGGATCTGAAGCTTTCTTT	CASSSIDRGSEAFF
TRBJ2-3	NA	NA	TRBV11-3	TGTGCCAGCAGCTTAGAAGGCCTCCCGGGGGATACGCAGTATTTT	CASSLEGLPGDTQYF
TRBJ2-5	TRBD2	many	TRBV14	TGTGCCAGCAGCCAAGTAGCGGGGAACCAAGAGACCCAGTACTTC	CASSQVAGNQETQYF
TRBJ2-3	TRBD2	few	TRBV7-9	TGTGCCAGCAGCCTCCTTAGCGGGGCAAACACAGATACGCAGTATTTT	CASSLLSGANTDTQYF
TRBJ2-5	NA	few	TRBV5-6	TGTGCCAGCAGCCCCCCGGGCGGGCTGAGGAGGGAGACCCAGTACTTC	CASSPPGGLRRETQYF
TRBJ2-1	TRBD2	many	TRBV7-9	TGTGCCAGCAGCCCTAGCGGGTATGAGCAGTTCTTC	CASSPSGYEQFF
TRBJ1-2	NA	many	TRBV28	TGTGCCAGCAGCCTACGACAGGACTATGGCTACACCTTC	CASSLRQDYGYTF
TRBJ2-3	NA	many	TRBV15	TGTGCCACCAGCGGAAGAACCGGGGGTAGCACAGATACGCAGTATTTT	CATSGRTGGSTDTQYF
TRBJ2-1	NA	many	TRBV24-1	TGTGCCACCAGTGCGAGAAATGAGCAGTTCTTC	CATSARNEQFF